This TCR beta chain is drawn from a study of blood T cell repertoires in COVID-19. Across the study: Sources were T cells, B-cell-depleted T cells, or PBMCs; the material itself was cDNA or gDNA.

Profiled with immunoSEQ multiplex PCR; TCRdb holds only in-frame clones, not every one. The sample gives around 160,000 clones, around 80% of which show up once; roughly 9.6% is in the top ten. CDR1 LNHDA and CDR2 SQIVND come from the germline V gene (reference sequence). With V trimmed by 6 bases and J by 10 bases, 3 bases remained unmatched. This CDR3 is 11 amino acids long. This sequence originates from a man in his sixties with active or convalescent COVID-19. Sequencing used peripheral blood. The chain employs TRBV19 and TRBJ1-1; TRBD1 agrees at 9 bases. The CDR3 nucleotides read TGTGCCAGTAGGGAACAGGGGGCAGCTTTCTTT. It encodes CASREQGAAFF.